The 13 T cell receptor beta chains below come from one sample, sequenced in a study of T-cell reconstitution after alpha-beta-depleted transplantation in children. The TCRbeta library was prepared with unique molecular identifiers. Via MiXCR, TCRdb re-called the PCR reads, giving one row per CDR3 protein. Found here are some 290,000 distinct CDR3 sequences, 9.5% to 10% of them singletons; the top ten hold 10%. Sequences were derived from PBMCs from the stem cell graft donor, sampled from the stem cell graft. The receptors stem from a human donor who donated a stem cell graft to a child with SCID.

The genes are TRBV6-1 and TRBJ1-6; 7 bases agree with TRBD1. Trimming took 2 bases from V and 4 from J; bases not matched to a gene: 2. This CDR3 is built from 15 residues. CDR1 MNHNS and CDR2 SASEGT come from the germline V gene. The CDR3 DNA is TGTGCCAGCAGTGAAAGCAGGGGGTATAATTCACCCCTCCACTTT. Protein: CASSESRGYNSPLHF.

This clonotype has more than one count but fewer than ten. A much more abundant neighbour one base away suggests this may be a read error. The rearrangement joins TRBV20-1 to TRBJ2-3; 7 bases are shared with TRBD2. Germline lookup yields CDR1 DFQATT and CDR2 SNEGSKA (reference sequence). The CDR3 is 16 amino acids. CDR3 bases: TGCTGTGCTAGAAGAGGAGCGAGCGGGACCACAGATACGCAGTATTTT. Amino acid sequence: CCARRGASGTTDTQYF.

This clonotype showed up many times. This rearrangement joins TRBV12-3 or TRBV12-4 to TRBJ1-4; a possible D gene is TRBD1 (5 bases). V shed 3 bases and J shed 0 bases, with 5 bases lying between them. CDR3 length: 14 residues. DNA of the CDR3: TGTGCCAGCAGTTTGACAGCAACTAATGAAAAACTGTTTTTT. Translation gives CASSLTATNEKLFF.

In DNA form, the CDR3 reads TGCGCCAGCAGCTTGGAGGTAGCGGGTACCTGGGAGACCCAGTACTTC. It codes for CASSLEVAGTWETQYF. The chain joins TRBV5-1 to TRBJ2-5; TRBD2 aligns across 7 bases. This CDR3 has 16 amino acids. CDR1 is SGHRS, CDR2 YFSETQ, per germline. V shed 0 bases, J shed 5 bases, and the junction held 10 bases outside the gene matches.

This clonotype was picked up a small number of times. The chain carries TRBV12-3 or TRBV12-4 and TRBJ2-1; either TRBD1 or TRBD2 may supply D (6 bases each). This CDR3 has 12 residues. The CDR3 loop is CAWGASYNEQFF. For the CDR3, the DNA is TGTGCTTGGGGGGCTAGCTACAATGAGCAGTTCTTC.

This clonotype was counted only a few times. The gene calls are TRBV4-2 and TRBJ2-3; possible D gene TRBD1, 5 bases. The germline V gene has CDR1 LGHNA and CDR2 YNFKEQ. V was pared by 2 bases and J by 3 bases, with 12 bases between. This CDR3 is built from 15 residues. CDR3 sequence: CASSQQGTETDTQYF. In DNA, the CDR3 is TGTGCCAGCAGCCAACAGGGAACAGAGACAGATACGCAGTATTTT.

The rearrangement joins TRBV21-1 to TRBJ2-7. TRBV21-1 has pseudogene status. The CDR3 totals 15 residues. The CDR3 loop is CASSKQAQQAYEQYF. As DNA, the CDR3 is TGTGCCAGCAGCAAACAGGCACAGCAAGCCTACGAGCAGTACTTC.

This clonotype was found a few times. The V gene is TRBV12-5, the J gene TRBJ1-1; D is ambiguous. Germline CDR1 LGHNT, CDR2 FRNRAP. CDR3 size: 15 residues. Trimming took off 2 bases at V and 11 bases at J, with 21 bases between the two ends. DNA for the CDR3: TGTGCTAGTGGTTTGACCTCGTCTCCGGGGAAGTACGCTTTCTTT. This sequence encodes CASGLTSSPGKYAFF.

This clonotype was counted only a few times. The V gene is TRBV5-1, the J gene TRBJ2-2, with D hard to call. The germline CDR1 and CDR2 sequences are SGHRS and YFSETQ. CDR3 length: 15 amino acids. The V gene lost 0 bases and the J gene lost 1 base, with 7 bases spanning the gap. The CDR3 DNA is TGCGCCAGCAGCTTGGAAAGGCTGAACACCGGGGAGCTGTTTTTT. This translates into CASSLERLNTGELFF.

The table lists this clonotype with a count of one. This sequence may be a read error, since a much larger clone differs from it by one base. The V call is TRBV5-1, the J call TRBJ2-2; TRBD1 agrees at 7 bases. The germline gives CDR1 SGHRS, CDR2 YFSETQ. This CDR3 is built from 16 residues. The DNA for the CDR3 is TGCGCCAGCAGCCGCATAATGACAGGGAACACCGGGGAGCTGTGTTTT. This sequence encodes CASSRIMTGNTGELCF.

This clonotype was seen ten or more times. This chain uses TRBV4-1 with TRBJ2-7; tentative D call: TRBD1 (6 bases). The CDR3 spans 14 residues. Trimming pared 0 bases from V and 3 bases from J, leaving 9 bases between. The V gene's germline CDR1 is MGHRA and CDR2 YSYEKL. CDR3 in DNA: TGCGCCAGCAGCCAAGACCGGGACAACTACGAGCAGTACTTC. Protein product: CASSQDRDNYEQYF.

This clonotype was recorded a few times. This chain connects TRBV2 to TRBJ2-1; weak D call: TRBD1 (6 bases). The CDR3 runs 17 residues. The germline gives CDR1 SNHLY, CDR2 FYNNEI. The ends were cut back, 7 bases at V and 5 bases at J, with 24 bases in the middle. CDR3 sequence: CASTEGVDSHNHNEQFF. As DNA, the CDR3 is TGTGCCAGCACCGAAGGGGTGGACAGCCATAATCACAATGAGCAGTTCTTC. The entire variable domain, with the rest obtained from reference TRBV2 and TRBJ2-1, is as follows: EPEVTQTPSHQVTQMGQEVILRCVPISNHLYFYWYRQILGQKVEFLVSFYNNEISEKSEIFDDQFSVERPDGSNFTLKIRSTKLEDSAMYFCASTEGVDSHNHNEQFFGPGTRLTVL.

This sequence joins TRBV14 and TRBJ2-3; D gene uncertain. The V end lost 0 bases, the J end lost 2 bases, and 9 bases lay between the germline ends. CDR1 and CDR2 (germline): SGHDN, FVKESK. The CDR3 loop spans 15 amino acids. The CDR3 nucleotides are TGTGCCAGCAGCCAAGATCTGGGTCCCACAGATACGCAGTATTTT. It yields the protein CASSQDLGPTDTQYF.